These T cell receptor beta chains were read from a single sample in a study of beta chain features in type 1 diabetes. Profiling relied on immunoSEQ multiplex PCR, and the TCRdb table lists in-frame clones only, not all of them. The data contain about 350,000 clones, 15% to 20% of them singletons. Sequencing was carried out using naive CD4+ T cells from blood. The receptors derive from a woman between 18 and 29 years old in good health. The conserved cysteine and the conserved F or W are not part of the CDR3 here. Fields, in order: J gene, V gene, CDR3 protein.

TRBJ1-6,TRBV13,ASSLGSGSYNSPLH
TRBJ2-7,TRBV18,ASSPRTDSYEQY
TRBJ2-3,TRBV5-1,ASSSFSGSEVDTQY
TRBJ2-7,TRBV23-1,ASSQSGGARVWEY
TRBJ1-1,TRBV5-6,ASSPKPGTEAF
TRBJ2-2,TRBV7-9,ASSLTRTGELF
TRBJ2-7,TRBV7-3,ASSLWRRGYEQY
TRBJ1-1,TRBV2,ASSRQGGMNTEAF
TRBJ1-3,TRBV30,AWSRGSSGNTIY
TRBJ2-7,TRBV5-1,ASSLDSTEQY
TRBJ1-5,TRBV28,ASSRLGQYSNQPQH
TRBJ2-3,TRBV2,ASSGGSPADTQY
TRBJ2-7,TRBV4-2,ASSQGTSVYEQY
TRBJ2-5,TRBV5-1,AEETQY
TRBJ1-1,TRBV4-2,ASSQDSGQNTEAF
TRBJ2-5,TRBV10-3,AISATSGGQETQY
TRBJ1-2,TRBV7-8,ASSKGQGAGYGYT
TRBJ1-1,TRBV29-1,SVAQRNTEAF
TRBJ2-5,TRBV29-1,SVGGLLQETQY
TRBJ2-3,TRBV30,AWRKYRGIEDTQY
TRBJ2-5,TRBV6-1,ASSEAEAGRETQY
TRBJ1-6,TRBV7-2,ASSLAPRGPPLH